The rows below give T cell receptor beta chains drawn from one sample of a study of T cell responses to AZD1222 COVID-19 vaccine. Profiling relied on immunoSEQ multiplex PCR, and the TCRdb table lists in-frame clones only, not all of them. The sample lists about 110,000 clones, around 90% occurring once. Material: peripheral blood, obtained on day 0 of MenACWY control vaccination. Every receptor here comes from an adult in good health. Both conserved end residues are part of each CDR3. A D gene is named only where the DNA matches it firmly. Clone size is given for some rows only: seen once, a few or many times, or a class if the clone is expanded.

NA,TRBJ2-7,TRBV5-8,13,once,CASRGLLPYEQYF,TGTGCCAGCAGAGGGCTTTTGCCCTACGAGCAGTACTTC
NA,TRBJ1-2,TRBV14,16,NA,CASSLHGRGTTYGYTF,TGTGCCAGCAGCCTGCACGGACGGGGTACTACCTATGGCTACACCTTC
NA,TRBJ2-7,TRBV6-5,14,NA,CASSQRGSSYEQYF,TGTGCCAGCAGTCAACGGGGGAGTTCCTACGAGCAGTACTTC
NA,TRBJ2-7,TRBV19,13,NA,CASSVRETYEQYF,TGTGCCAGTAGCGTCAGAGAAACCTACGAGCAGTACTTC
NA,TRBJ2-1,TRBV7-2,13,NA,CASSLERQGLKFF,TGTGCCAGCAGCTTAGAGCGGCAGGGTTTGAAGTTCTTC
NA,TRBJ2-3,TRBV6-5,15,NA,CASSYSRGRPDTQYF,TGTGCCAGCAGTTACTCGCGAGGTCGCCCAGATACGCAGTATTTT
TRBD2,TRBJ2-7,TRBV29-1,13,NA,CSVATSGVGEQYF,TGCAGCGTCGCGACTAGCGGGGTAGGAGAGCAGTACTTC
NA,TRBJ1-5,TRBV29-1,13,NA,CSVGRGANQPQHF,TGCAGCGTGGGACGAGGGGCTAATCAGCCCCAGCATTTT
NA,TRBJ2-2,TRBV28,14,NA,CASTGRLKTGELFF,TGTGCCAGCACAGGGCGTCTAAAAACCGGGGAGCTGTTTTTT
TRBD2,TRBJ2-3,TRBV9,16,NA,CASSAYSGGAVDTQYF,TGTGCCAGCAGCGCCTACAGCGGGGGGGCGGTAGATACGCAGTATTTT
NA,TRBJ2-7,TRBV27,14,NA,CASSSGGGPYEQYF,TGTGCCAGCAGTTCTGGCGGGGGCCCCTACGAGCAGTACTTC
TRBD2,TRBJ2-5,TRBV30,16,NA,CAWSELAGGEQETQYF,TGTGCCTGGAGTGAACTAGCGGGGGGGGAACAAGAGACCCAGTACTTC
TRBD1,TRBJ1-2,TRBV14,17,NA,CASSPLGQGAANYGYTF,TGTGCCAGCAGCCCCCTGGGGCAGGGGGCTGCTAACTATGGCTACACCTTC
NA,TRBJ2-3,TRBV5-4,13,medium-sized,CASSLEGSDTQYF,TGTGCCAGCAGCTTGGAGGGGTCGGATACGCAGTATTTT
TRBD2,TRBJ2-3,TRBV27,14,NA,CASSLAGGPGTQYF,TGTGCCAGCAGTTTAGCGGGGGGGCCCGGTACGCAGTATTTT
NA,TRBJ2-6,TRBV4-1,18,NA,CASSQRHSLISGANVLTF,TGCGCCAGCAGCCAAAGGCACAGTTTGATATCTGGGGCCAACGTCCTGACTTTC
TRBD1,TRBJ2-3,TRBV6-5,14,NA,CASSPGQASDTQYF,TGTGCCAGCTCTCCGGGACAGGCCTCAGATACGCAGTATTTT
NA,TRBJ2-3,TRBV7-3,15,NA,CASSLSPTRTDTQYF,TGTGCCAGCAGCTTATCCCCCACTAGGACAGATACGCAGTATTTT
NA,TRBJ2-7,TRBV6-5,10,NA,CASSTSVNGF,TGTGCCAGCAGTACCTCAGTTAATGGGTTC
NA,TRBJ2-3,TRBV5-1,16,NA,CASSPMGGGNRNTQYF,TGCGCCAGCAGCCCCATGGGAGGGGGCAATCGAAATACGCAGTATTTT
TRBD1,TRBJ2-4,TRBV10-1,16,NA,CASKKTGALAKNIQYF,TGCGCCAGTAAGAAGACAGGGGCGCTAGCCAAAAACATTCAGTACTTC
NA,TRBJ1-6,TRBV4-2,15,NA,CASSQDWQGGSPLHF,TGTGCCAGCAGCCAAGATTGGCAGGGCGGGTCACCCCTCCACTTT
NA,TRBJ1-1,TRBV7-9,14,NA,CASSLHRSNTEAFF,TGTGCCAGCAGCTTACACAGGTCAAACACTGAAGCTTTCTTT
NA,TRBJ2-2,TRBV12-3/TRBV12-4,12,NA,CASSLGSGELFF,TGTGCCAGCAGTTTAGGATCCGGGGAGCTGTTTTTT
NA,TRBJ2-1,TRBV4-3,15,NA,CASSQELEAYNEQFF,TGCGCCAGCAGCCAAGAACTAGAGGCTTACAATGAGCAGTTCTTC
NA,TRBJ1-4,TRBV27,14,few,CASRRQLANEKLFF,TGTGCCAGCAGGCGACAGCTCGCTAATGAAAAACTGTTTTTT
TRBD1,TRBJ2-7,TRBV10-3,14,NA,CATITGTVPYEQYF,TGTGCCACCATCACCGGGACAGTCCCCTACGAGCAGTACTTC
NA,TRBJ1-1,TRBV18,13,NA,CASSPPFGTEAFF,TGTGCCAGCTCACCCCCGTTCGGCACTGAAGCTTTCTTT
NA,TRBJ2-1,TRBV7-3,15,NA,CASSLAAGTYNEQFF,TGTGCCAGCAGCTTAGCCGCAGGGACCTACAATGAGCAGTTCTTC
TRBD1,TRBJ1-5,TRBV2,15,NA,CASSLNRGSNQPQHF,TGTGCCAGCAGTCTCAACAGGGGTAGCAATCAGCCCCAGCATTTT
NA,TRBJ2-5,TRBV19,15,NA,CASSIGPGNQETQYF,TGTGCCAGTAGTATAGGACCCGGAAACCAAGAGACCCAGTACTTC
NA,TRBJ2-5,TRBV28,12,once,CASSKGFETQYF,TGTGCCAGCAGTAAGGGGTTTGAGACCCAGTACTTC